Listed here is a single T cell receptor beta chain. The data originate from a study of T cell repertoires and Cas9 in healthy adults. CDR1 GTSNPN and CDR2 SVGIG come from the germline V gene (reference sequence). With 2 bases removed from V and 6 bases from J, the gap between germline ends came to 20 bases. The CDR3 contains 15 residues. Generated by immunoSEQ multiplex PCR, the TCRdb table keeps only in-frame clones and is missing some. This sample has more than 20,000 clones, with under 95% found just once. Sequencing was performed on CD4+ effector T cells (CD127+, CD25-, CD137-, CD154-) from PBMCs; culture status not recorded. The receptor was derived from a human donor in good health. The chain recombines TRBV30 with TRBJ2-7, with no clear D. Here the CDR3 DNA reads TGTGCCTGGAGTAAGAACAGTGGTAGCCGAAGCGAGCAGTACTTC. This translates into CAWSKNSGSRSEQYF.